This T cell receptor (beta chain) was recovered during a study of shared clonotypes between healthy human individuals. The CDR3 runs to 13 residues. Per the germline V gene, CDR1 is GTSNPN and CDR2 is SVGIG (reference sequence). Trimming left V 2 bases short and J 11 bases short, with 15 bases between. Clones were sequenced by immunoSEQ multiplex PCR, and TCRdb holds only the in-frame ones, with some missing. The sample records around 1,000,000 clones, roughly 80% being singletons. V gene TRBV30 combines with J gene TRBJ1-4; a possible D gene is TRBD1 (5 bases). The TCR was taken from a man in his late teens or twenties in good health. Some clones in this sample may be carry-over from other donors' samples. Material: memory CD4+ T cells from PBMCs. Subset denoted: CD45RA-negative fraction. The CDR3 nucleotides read TGTGCCTGGAGTCCCGGGGCTGGTATGAAACTGTTTTTT. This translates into CAWSPGAGMKLFF.